Listed below are T cell receptor beta chains from one sample, sequenced in a study of regulatory T cells in long-lasting Graves disease. MiXCR was run by TCRdb on the multiplex PCR reads, yielding one entry per CDR3 protein. Among roughly 380,000 distinct CDR3 sequences listed, 16% were seen once. The same sample was also used in a study of T cells in Graves' hyperthyroidism and ophthalmopathy.

Source: peripheral blood mononuclear cells (PBMCs), taken at new diagnosis, from a patient treated with antithyroid drugs. The origin of the receptors is a middle-aged man with Graves disease. CDR3s include the opening cysteine and the closing phenylalanine or tryptophan.

V gene	CDR3 protein
TRBV27	CASSGHRGVSGELFF
TRBV5-8	CASSPRTGSYGYTF
TRBV6-2/TRBV6-3	CASMVVGSGYEKLFF
TRBV6-2/TRBV6-3	CATCMALYFTDTQYF
TRBV27	CASSFTGASSYEQYF
TRBV6-2/TRBV6-3	CASSRTGGDEQFF
TRBV11-3	CAGSARTESYEQYF
TRBV20-1	CSALGLVETYEQYF
TRBV5-1	CASSLGGSGEHSYNEQFF
TRBV9	CASSVGLAGYQETQYF
TRBV28	CASSLSRPDTQYF
TRBV4-2	CASSGQGIENEQFF
TRBV5-1	CASSFRGAQTGVLFF
TRBV20-1	CSPWGPDLSANYGYTF
TRBV18	CASSPETAYEQYF
TRBV30	CAWSPGKELFF
TRBV12-3/TRBV12-4	CASSFRQVVGTDTQYF
TRBV2	CASRGQGRRQPQHF
TRBV28	CASTPDRNTIYF
TRBV4-2	CASSRPTGTDTEAFF
TRBV18	CASSPWDYQETQYF
TRBV4-1	CASSQAPGDEQFF
TRBV9	CASSTWDTHTGELFF
TRBV27	CASKTTNTGELFF
TRBV19	CASRHGLAGGPYNEQFF
TRBV6-2/TRBV6-3	CASRLVTVFF
TRBV6-2/TRBV6-3	CASSYGGIQGNEQFF
TRBV10-3	CAISETGGPGNTIYF
TRBV18	CASSPRALEDEQFF
TRBV20-1	CSARDPVARIPYEQYF
TRBV7-9	CASSPGTTIGNEQFF
TRBV5-5	CASSLNLGRAEPQHF
TRBV4-1	CASSQGGATLRDTQYF
TRBV20-1	CSARDLAGAPDTQYF
TRBV30	CAWSAGFGNQPQHF
TRBV28	CASSLTENEQFF
TRBV19	CASSIDSTDTQYF
TRBV9	CASSSGTNNYEQYF
TRBV6-2/TRBV6-3	CASSELGTGPYGYTF
TRBV6-1	CASSETFLGHSGTDTQYF
TRBV20-1	CSARASYTDTQYF
TRBV7-9	CASSQYSQLNSPLHF